What follows are 18 T cell receptor beta chains derived from one specimen sequenced in a study of shared clonotypes between healthy human individuals. Sequenced by immunoSEQ multiplex PCR; TCRdb stores in-frame clones only, minus some. This sample yields 2 million to 2.5 million clones, of which 90% to 97% are seen a single time; around 0.13% belongs to the top ten. The source material was naive CD4+ T cells sorted from blood. The sample's subset: CD45RA+ positively selected. All receptors come from a man between 18 and 35 years old in good health.

This clone was picked up one time. The chain recombines TRBV18 with TRBJ2-5; 9 nucleotides align to TRBD1. The CDR3 is 15 amino acids. The junction had 7 bases not matched to a gene; V was cut back by 3 bases and J by 5 bases. Germline CDR1 KGHSH, CDR2 LQKENI. As DNA, the CDR3 is TGTGCCAGCTCACCGGGGACAGGGTTACACGAGACCCAGTACTTC. Translated, it gives CASSPGTGLHETQYF.

This clone has just one count. The chain has TRBV19 and TRBJ2-3; 11 bases are shared with TRBD2. V shed 4 bases, J shed 1 base, and the junction held 7 bases outside the gene matches. This CDR3 is 17 amino acids long. In germline, CDR1 is LNHDA, CDR2 SQIVND (reference sequence). The CDR3 DNA reads as TGTGCCAGTAGTAAAATTAGCGGGGGGGCGGGCACAGATACGCAGTATTTT. Protein: CASSKISGGAGTDTQYF. The full variable domain, rest sourced from reference TRBV19 and TRBJ2-3, is DGGITQSPKYLFRKEGQNVTLSCEQNLNHDAMYWYRQDPGQGLRLIYYSQIVNDFQKGDIAEGYSVSREKKESFPLTVTSAQKNPTAFYLCASSKISGGAGTDTQYFGPGTRLTVL.

V usage is TRBV7-6 and J usage is TRBJ1-3; no definite D call. V was trimmed by 1 base and J by 3 bases, leaving 10 bases between them. The CDR3 is made up of 15 amino acids. Germline CDR1 SGHVS, CDR2 FNYEAQ. CDR3 nucleotide sequence: TGTGCCAGCAGCTTAGGGCCAGGCGGTGGAAACACCATATATTTT. Protein: CASSLGPGGGNTIYF.

The gene calls are TRBV5-1 and TRBJ2-3; D is uncertain. V dropped 1 base and J dropped 0 bases, with 9 bases sitting between them. From germline, CDR1 is SGHRS and CDR2 YFSETQ. The CDR3 sequence is 15 residues long. The CDR3 DNA reads as TGCGCCAGCAGCTTGACAGCGTCTAGCACAGATACGCAGTATTTT. It codes for CASSLTASSTDTQYF.

This clone was recorded only once. This sequence joins TRBV15 and TRBJ1-2; D is uncertain. Per germline, CDR1 LNHNV and CDR2 YYDKDF (reference sequence). V shed 1 base and J shed 0 bases, with 6 bases lying between them. The CDR3 sequence is 14 residues long. The CDR3: CATSRGLTNYGYTF. The CDR3 DNA sequence: TGTGCCACCAGCAGAGGACTCACTAACTATGGCTACACCTTC. The full variable domain, completed using reference TRBV15 and TRBJ1-2, is DAMVIQNPRYQVTQFGKPVTLSCSQTLNHNVMYWYQQKSSQAPKLLFHYYDKDFNNEADTPDNFQSRRPNTSFCFLDIRSPGLGDTAMYLCATSRGLTNYGYTFGSGTRLTVV.

The rearrangement uses TRBV5-4 and TRBJ2-7; 9 nucleotides align to TRBD1. The CDR3 totals 14 residues. V lost 4 bases to trimming and J lost 3 bases; unmatched junction nucleotides: 5. Germline CDR1 SGHNT, CDR2 YYREEE (reference sequence). The CDR3: CASSPRTGDYEQYF. DNA for the CDR3: TGTGCCAGCAGCCCCCGGACAGGGGACTACGAGCAGTACTTC.

For this clone: The identical CDR3 is also encoded by other nucleotide sequences in the sample. The J gene is TRBJ2-1, the V gene TRBV5-4, with 14 bases that match TRBD2. V was clipped by 4 bases and J by 6 bases; unmatched bases: 3. The length of the CDR3 is 15 residues. Looked up from germline, CDR1 is SGHNT and CDR2 is YYREEE (reference sequence). This CDR3 is CASSPGTSGGNEQFF. In DNA, the CDR3 is TGTGCCAGCAGCCCCGGGACTAGCGGGGGCAATGAGCAGTTCTTC.

V and J are TRBV5-1 and TRBJ1-1; 7 nucleotides align to TRBD1. The CDR3 is 12 residues long. The trim removed 5 bases at V and 7 bases at J, leaving 5 bases unmatched. Germline V gives CDR1 SGHRS, CDR2 YFSETQ. This CDR3 is CASRTGQSEAFF. CDR3 nucleotide sequence: TGCGCCAGCAGAACGGGACAGAGTGAAGCTTTCTTT.

The genes are TRBV30 and TRBJ2-1; perhaps TRBD2 as D (5 bases). Trimming cost V 3 bases and J 9 bases, with 18 bases left between them. Looked up from germline, CDR1 is GTSNPN and CDR2 is SVGIG (reference sequence). This CDR3 is built from 14 residues. The CDR3 sequence: CAWRGGGRAGEQFF. The DNA for the CDR3 is TGTGCCTGGAGAGGAGGTGGGCGGGCTGGTGAGCAGTTCTTC.

The chain couples TRBV27 to TRBJ2-3; TRBD1 matches at 7 bases. CDR3 size: 15 residues. Germline CDR1 and CDR2: MNHEY and SMNVEV (reference sequence). Trimming removed 8 bases from V and 2 bases from J; junction bases left unmatched: 10. CDR3 DNA: TGTGCCAGCGGCCGAAGACAGGGATTCACAGATACGCAGTATTTT. Translated, it gives CASGRRQGFTDTQYF.

Turning to this clone: Germline and junction disagree at one end, which may indicate a read error. The J gene is TRBJ2-7, the V gene TRBV7-7, with a weak D call TRBD2 (5 bases). Germline CDR1 SSHAT, CDR2 FNYEAQ (reference sequence). This CDR3 contains 13 residues. DNA of the CDR3: TGTGCTAGCAGCTTACAACCTGGGAGCGAGCAGTACTTC. This sequence encodes CASSLQPGSEQYF.

The rearrangement links TRBV6-5 to TRBJ2-7; D remains unclear. V was clipped by 7 bases and J by 6 bases, with 10 bases between them. Per the germline V gene, CDR1 is MNHEY and CDR2 is SVGAGI. There are 11 residues in the CDR3. The CDR3 reads CASTRHGEQYF. The CDR3 DNA is TGTGCCAGCACACGTCACGGCGAGCAGTACTTC.

The CDR3 DNA sequence: TGTGCCAGCAGCCCCCGTGAGGCCGAGACCCAGTACTTC. Encoded protein: CASSPREAETQYF. V gene TRBV7-6 combines with J gene TRBJ2-5, with D unresolved. CDR1 SGHVS and CDR2 FNYEAQ come from the germline V gene. V was trimmed by 5 bases and J by 5 bases, leaving 12 bases between them. The CDR3 covers 13 residues.

The chain couples TRBV10-3 to TRBJ2-3; D not certain. The CDR3 sequence is 12 residues long. CDR1 is ENHRY, CDR2 SYGVKD, per germline. Trimming removed 8 bases at V and 4 bases at J, with 10 bases between. CDR3 nucleotides: TGTGCCATCGGAGACCACCCAGATACGCAGTATTTT. It codes for CAIGDHPDTQYF.

V and J are TRBV4-1 and TRBJ1-5; D remains ambiguous. The V gene lost 1 base and the J gene lost 3 bases, with 4 bases spanning the gap. This CDR3 has 13 residues. CDR1 and CDR2 from the germline V gene are MGHRA and YSYEKL. The CDR3 sequence is CASSQVVNQPQHF. In nucleotides, the CDR3 is TGCGCCAGCAGCCAAGTCGTCAATCAGCCCCAGCATTTT.

This clone was detected once. The chain uses TRBV4-3 and TRBJ2-2, with D maybe TRBD1 (5 bases). Per germline, CDR1 LGHNA and CDR2 YSLEER. The CDR3 length is 14 residues. Deletions cut 1 base from V and 4 bases from J, with 7 bases between. CDR3 in DNA: TGCGCCAGCAGCCAAGGCCAGGGCACCGGGGAGCTGTTTTTT. Protein sequence: CASSQGQGTGELFF.

Notes on this clone: Other DNA sequences in this sample translate to the same CDR3. The CDR3 DNA follows: TGTGCCACCAGCAGGGACTGGCAGCCCCAGCATTTT. Amino acid sequence: CATSRDWQPQHF. The chain links TRBV15 to TRBJ1-5; D call uncertain. CDR3 length equals 12 residues. CDR1 is LNHNV, CDR2 YYDKDF, per germline (reference sequence). V shed 3 bases and J shed 7 bases, with 7 bases lying between them.

The chain couples TRBV11-2 to TRBJ2-7; 10 nucleotides align to TRBD2. Looked up from germline, CDR1 is SGHAT and CDR2 is FQNNGV. Trimming at V came to 4 bases and at J to 7 bases, leaving 19 bases not matched to a gene. The CDR3 covers 18 residues. In nucleotides, the CDR3 is TGTGCCAGCAGCTCTGAATTTGGGCTAGCGGGAGTGCTATGGGAGCAGTACTTC. Translating it yields CASSSEFGLAGVLWEQYF.